These 7 T cell receptor beta chains originate from one sample sequenced in a study of blood T cell repertoires in COVID-19. The repertoire was sequenced with immunoSEQ multiplex PCR; TCRdb's copy has only in-frame clones and lacks some. The data contain tens of thousands of clones, 82% of them seen just once; the ten biggest clones take up about 2%. Input material: peripheral blood. These receptors were obtained from a man older than 75 with active or convalescent COVID-19.

This chain uses TRBV4-2 with TRBJ2-3; a weak D match, TRBD2 (5 bases). This CDR3 has 13 residues. V was cut by 7 bases and J by 2 bases, with 10 bases left in between. Germline V gene data show CDR1 as LGHNA and CDR2 as YNFKEQ. The CDR3 DNA reads TGTGCCAGCAAAGCGGAGAACACAGATACGCAGTATTTT. Translating it yields CASKAENTDTQYF.

Written as DNA, the CDR3 is TGTGCCAGCAGTCAGCGCAGGGAAGAGACCCAGTACTTC. Amino acid sequence: CASSQRREETQYF. V usage is TRBV12-3 or TRBV12-4 and J usage is TRBJ2-5; the D gene is possibly TRBD1 (5 bases). The CDR3 is 13 amino acids. Trimming stripped 5 bases from V and 3 bases from J, with 10 bases between.

This clone was picked up one time. The chain links TRBV10-1 to TRBJ2-2, with D perhaps matching TRBD2 (5 bases). Trimming stripped 5 bases from V and 3 bases from J, with 7 bases between. Germline V gene sequence: CDR1 WNHNN, CDR2 SYGVQD (reference sequence). The CDR3 extends over 13 amino acids. CDR3 sequence reads: CASSTEDTGELFF. CDR3 nucleotides: TGCGCCAGCAGTACGGAGGACACCGGGGAGCTGTTTTTT.

The chain recombines TRBV7-9 with TRBJ2-7; 11 bases align to TRBD2. CDR1 and CDR2 from the germline V gene are SEHNR and FQNEAQ (reference sequence). The CDR3 consists of 14 residues. Germline trimming cut 2 bases from V and 6 bases from J; bases unmatched to any gene: 3. CDR3 nucleotide sequence: TGTGCCAGCAGCTTAACTAGCGGGAGTGCCGAGCAGTACTTC. This gives the protein CASSLTSGSAEQYF.

The sample holds a few counts of this clone. The rearrangement uses TRBV11-2 and TRBJ2-1; D is undetermined. V lost 1 base to trimming and J lost 7 bases, with 5 bases between them. The germline V gene encodes CDR1 SGHAT and CDR2 FQNNGV. The CDR3 consists of 12 residues. The CDR3 nucleotides are TGTGCCAGCAGCTTAGCCAGGAATGAGCAGTTCTTC. Amino acids: CASSLARNEQFF.

This clone has just one count. V gene TRBV9 combines with J gene TRBJ1-1; a possible D gene is TRBD1 (5 bases). There are 14 residues in the CDR3. The germline V gene has CDR1 SGDLS and CDR2 YYNGEE. Deletions cut 0 bases from V and 5 bases from J, with 11 bases between. CDR3 residues: CASSVAVRETEAFF. In DNA, the CDR3 is TGTGCCAGCAGCGTAGCGGTCAGGGAAACTGAAGCTTTCTTT. The entire variable domain, with the rest obtained from reference TRBV9 and TRBJ1-1, is as follows: DSGVTQTPKHLITATGQRVTLRCSPRSGDLSVYWYQQSLDQGLQFLIQYYNGEERAKGNILERFSAQQFPDLHSELNLSSLELGDSALYFCASSVAVRETEAFFGQGTRLTVV.

A few counts support this clone. The rearrangement uses TRBV2 and TRBJ2-1; 15 positions match TRBD2. Trimming removed 4 bases from V and 10 bases from J; junction bases left unmatched: 8. This CDR3 spans 16 amino acids. The germline CDR1 and CDR2 sequences are SNHLY and FYNNEI. The CDR3 is CASSAPGLAGGREQFF. Here the CDR3 DNA reads TGTGCCAGCAGTGCCCCGGGACTAGCGGGAGGTCGGGAGCAGTTCTTC.